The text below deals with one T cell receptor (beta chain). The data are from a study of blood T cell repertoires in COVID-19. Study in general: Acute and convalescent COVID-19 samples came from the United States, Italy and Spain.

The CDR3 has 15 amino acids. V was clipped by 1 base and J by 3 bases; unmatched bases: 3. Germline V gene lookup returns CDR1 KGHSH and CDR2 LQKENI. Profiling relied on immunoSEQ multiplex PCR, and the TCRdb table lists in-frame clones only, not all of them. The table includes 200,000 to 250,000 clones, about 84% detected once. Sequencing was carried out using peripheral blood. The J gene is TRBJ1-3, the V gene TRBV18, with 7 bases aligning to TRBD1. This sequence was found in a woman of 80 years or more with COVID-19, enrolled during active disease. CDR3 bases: TGTGCCAGCTCACCACGCCGGGACAGTGGAAACACCATATATTTT. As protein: CASSPRRDSGNTIYF.